This T cell receptor (beta chain) was retrieved from a study of T cells in women clearing cervical HPV infection. Method: immunoSEQ multiplex PCR; TCRdb's copy keeps in-frame clones and lacks some. Here the sample table reports roughly 42,000 clones. Looked up from germline, CDR1 is GTSNPN and CDR2 is SVGIG (reference sequence). The CDR3 extends over 11 amino acids. Of note for this clone: One end of the junction is discordant with germline, which a read error may explain. The observed sequence ends 3 residues before the CDR3 terminus, with the missing tail filled in from the germline J gene.

Sequencing used blood buffy coat. The TCR comes from a woman between 18 and 70 years old with a cervical HPV16 infection that either progressed to CIN3+ or cleared (not recorded which). J is TRBJ2-3 and V is TRBV30; 7 nucleotides agree with TRBD1. This CDR3 is CARAGTETQYF. CDR3 bases read: TGTGCCAGAGCCGGGACAGAGACG.